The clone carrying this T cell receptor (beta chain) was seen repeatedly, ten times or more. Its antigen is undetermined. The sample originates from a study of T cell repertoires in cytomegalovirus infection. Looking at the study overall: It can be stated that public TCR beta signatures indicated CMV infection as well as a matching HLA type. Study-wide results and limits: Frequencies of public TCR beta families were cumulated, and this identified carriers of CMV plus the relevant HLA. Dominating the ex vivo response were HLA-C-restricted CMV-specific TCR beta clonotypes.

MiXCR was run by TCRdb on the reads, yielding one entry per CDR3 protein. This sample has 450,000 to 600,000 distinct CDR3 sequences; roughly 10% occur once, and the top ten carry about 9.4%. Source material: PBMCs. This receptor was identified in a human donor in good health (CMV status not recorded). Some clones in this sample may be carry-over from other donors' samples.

The CDR3 sequence is CASSIFGPSSNQPQHF. Written as DNA, the CDR3 is TGTGCCAGTAGTATTTTCGGGCCCTCTAGCAATCAGCCCCAGCATTTT. V is TRBV19 and J is TRBJ1-5; no clear D gene. This CDR3 comprises 16 residues. V was shortened by 3 bases and J by 0 bases, with 12 bases between the two germline ends. Germline lookup yields CDR1 LNHDA and CDR2 SQIVND (reference sequence).